Reported below is one TCR beta chain. This sample is part of a study of T cell changes during pregnancy in multiple sclerosis. Assay used: immunoSEQ multiplex PCR; TCRdb lists only in-frame clones, some missing. The sample gives approximately 41,000 clones, 90% to 95% of which show up once; around 0.7% is in the top ten. Sequencing was performed on CD4+ T cells from peripheral blood mononuclear cells, taken in the second trimester of pregnancy. This clonotype was obtained from a female donor in good health, enrolled as a control in a pregnancy study.

The CDR3 sequence: CASSLDWDRGLPLHF. The CDR3 DNA follows: TGCGCCAGCAGCCTCGACTGGGACAGGGGACTACCCCTCCACTTT. The chain carries TRBV5-1 and TRBJ1-6, with 10 positions matching TRBD1. The CDR3 has 15 amino acids. The V gene end was trimmed by 4 bases and the J gene end by 12 bases; junction bases not matched to a gene: 10. CDR1 SGHRS and CDR2 YFSETQ come from the germline V gene. The entire variable domain, with the rest obtained from reference TRBV5-1 and TRBJ1-6, is as follows: KAGVTQTPRYLIKTRGQQVTLSCSPISGHRSVSWYQQTPGQGLQFLFEYFSETQRNKGNFPGRFSGRQFSNSRSEMNVSTLELGDSALYLCASSLDWDRGLPLHFGNGTRLTVT.